This T cell receptor beta chain was identified during a study of radiation and T cells in renal cell carcinoma. Overall study findings and caveats: From baseline, blood top tumor clonotypes peaked at 2 weeks post-radiation.

Time point: blood 2 weeks post-SBRT. Documented treatment: 15 Gy SBRT to primary tumor, nephrectomy 4 weeks later. After SBRT, blood was collected at 2 and 4 weeks, plus baseline. With 0 bases removed from V and 7 bases from J, the gap between germline ends came to 7 bases. The CDR3 spans 12 residues. Germline assignment: CDR1 WNHNN and CDR2 SYGVQD (reference sequence). In this sample, this clone is medium-sized. Its antigen remains unidentified. TCRdb's table, derived via immunoSEQ multiplex PCR, lists solely in-frame clones and lacks some. This table holds 60,000 to 80,000 clones, around 80% found once.

Sequencing was performed on blood, taken from a patient whose treatment included radiotherapy and nephrectomy. This rearrangement joins TRBV10-1 to TRBJ2-7; no definite D call. The receptor was isolated from a man aged 55 to 70 with renal cell carcinoma. The CDR3 reads CASSESMWEQYF. In DNA form, the CDR3 reads TGCGCCAGCAGTGAGTCGATGTGGGAGCAGTACTTC.